This T cell receptor (beta chain) derives from a study of blood T cell repertoires in COVID-19. Study summary: Donors in the United States, Italy and Spain gave samples during acute or convalescent COVID-19.

The CDR3 has 15 amino acids. V lost 3 bases to trimming and J lost 0 bases; unmatched junction nucleotides: 2. In germline, CDR1 is MDHEN, CDR2 SYDVKM. Authors' processing steps: Nucleated cell number was recorded as an estimate derived from reference gene primer amplification. Only in-frame clones appear in the TCRdb table, and some are missing; sequencing was by immunoSEQ multiplex PCR. The D gene and trimming were derived from the DNA, and the V and J assignments and clone size from that table. Among hundreds of thousands of clones listed, 65% to 90% were seen once. This clone was detected a few times. Seattle's enrolled individuals joined amid active infection and were then monitored longitudinally.

The rearrangement joins TRBV28 to TRBJ1-3; 7 bases agree with TRBD1. Sequencing used peripheral blood. This TCR was sampled from a woman between 65 and 79 years old with COVID-19, enrolled during active disease. DNA of the CDR3: TGTGCCAGCAGTTTTGCAGGGGGCTCTGGAAACACCATATATTTT. Translating it yields CASSFAGGSGNTIYF.